This entry describes one T cell receptor (beta chain). This sample was taken from a study of T cells in tumors after PD-1 blockade. Study-level information: Patients received pembrolizumab 200 mg every 3 weeks or cemiplimab 350 mg every 2 weeks. Some patients also took daily vismodegib 150 mg during anti-PD-1 treatment. Peripheral blood samples averaged around 40,000 unique clonotypes and some 120,000 templates.

Clones were read by immunoSEQ multiplex PCR, and TCRdb kept only the in-frame ones, dropping some. In the table there are over 60,000 clones, approximately 79% of which are singletons. J lost 7 bases, V lost 0 bases, and 10 bases had no gene match. This CDR3 has 16 amino acids. The input for sequencing was PBMCs, taken after anti-PD-1 treatment. This TCR was sampled from a human donor with basal cell carcinoma. The rearrangement joins TRBV23-1 to TRBJ1-1, with 8 bases identical to TRBD1. TRBV23-1 is an ORF, with its function uncertain. CDR3 nucleotides: TGCGCCAGCAGTCAATCGTTAGGACAGGGAATCATTGAAGCTTTCTTT. Translation: CASSQSLGQGIIEAFF.